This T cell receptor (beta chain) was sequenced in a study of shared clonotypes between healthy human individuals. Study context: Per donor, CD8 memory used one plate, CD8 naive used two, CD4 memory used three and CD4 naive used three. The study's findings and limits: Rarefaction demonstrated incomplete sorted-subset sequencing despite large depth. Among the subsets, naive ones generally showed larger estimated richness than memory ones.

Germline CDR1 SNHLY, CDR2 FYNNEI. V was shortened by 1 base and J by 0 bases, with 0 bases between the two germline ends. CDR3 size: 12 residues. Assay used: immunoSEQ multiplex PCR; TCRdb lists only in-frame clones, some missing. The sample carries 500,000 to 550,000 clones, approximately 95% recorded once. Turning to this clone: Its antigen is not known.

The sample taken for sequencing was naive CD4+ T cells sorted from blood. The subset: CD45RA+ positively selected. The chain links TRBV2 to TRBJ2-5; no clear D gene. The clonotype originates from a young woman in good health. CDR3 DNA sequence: TGTGCCAGCAGTGAAGACCAAGAGACCCAGTACTTC. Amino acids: CASSEDQETQYF. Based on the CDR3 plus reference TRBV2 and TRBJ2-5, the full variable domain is EPEVTQTPSHQVTQMGQEVILRCVPISNHLYFYWYRQILGQKVEFLVSFYNNEISEKSEIFDDQFSVERPDGSNFTLKIRSTKLEDSAMYFCASSEDQETQYFGPGTRLLVL.